Described below is a single T cell receptor beta chain sequence and its context. Sequencing was performed with immunoSEQ multiplex PCR; in TCRdb, only in-frame clones are kept and a portion is missing. The sample carries some 21,000 clones, around four fifths recorded once. The record originates from a study of T cell changes during pregnancy in multiple sclerosis. V dropped 2 bases and J dropped 0; count of bases not matched to a gene: 3. This CDR3 is built from 15 residues. Germline CDR1 MRHNA, CDR2 SNTAGT. The specimen was CD8+ T cells from peripheral blood mononuclear cells, collected in the first trimester of pregnancy. The V call is TRBV6-4, the J call TRBJ2-7, with 8 bases that match TRBD2. This TCR derives from a female donor in good health, enrolled as a control in a pregnancy study. CDR3 sequence (DNA): TGTGCCAGCAGTGACAAAAGCGGGAGCTCCTACGAGCAGTACTTC. This encodes CASSDKSGSSYEQYF.